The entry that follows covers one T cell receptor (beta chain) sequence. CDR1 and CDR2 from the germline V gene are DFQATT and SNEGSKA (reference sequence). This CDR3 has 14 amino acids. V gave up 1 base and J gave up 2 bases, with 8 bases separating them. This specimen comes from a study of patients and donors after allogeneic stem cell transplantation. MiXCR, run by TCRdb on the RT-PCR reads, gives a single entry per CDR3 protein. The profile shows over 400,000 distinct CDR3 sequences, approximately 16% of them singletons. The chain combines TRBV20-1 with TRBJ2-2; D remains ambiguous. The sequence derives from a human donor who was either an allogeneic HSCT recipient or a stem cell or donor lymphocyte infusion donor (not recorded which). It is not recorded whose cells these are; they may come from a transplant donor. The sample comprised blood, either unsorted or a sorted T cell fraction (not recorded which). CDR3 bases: TGCAGTGCTAGAGGGCCCGAAAACACCGGGGAGCTGTTTTTT. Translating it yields CSARGPENTGELFF.